This is a list of T cell receptor beta chains from one sample in a study of radiotherapy plus CTLA-4 blockade in lung cancer. Sequencing used immunoSEQ multiplex PCR; TCRdb keeps in-frame clones, though not all of them. The repertoire holds under 65,000 clones, with just under 85% as singletons. This material consisted of peripheral blood, taken from a patient treated with radiotherapy plus ipilimumab. All receptors come from a human donor with non-small cell lung cancer whose response to radiotherapy plus ipilimumab could not be evaluated. Each CDR3 is given without its conserved first and last residue. The order of the fields is CDR3 protein, V gene, J gene.

cdr3_aa: ASSSSPGISYEQY
v_call: TRBV4-1
j_call: TRBJ2-7

cdr3_aa: ASSAGTAANYGYT
v_call: TRBV4-3
j_call: TRBJ1-2

cdr3_aa: ASSGGLGSYNEQF
v_call: TRBV9
j_call: TRBJ2-1

cdr3_aa: ASSIGRGSNTGELF
v_call: TRBV19
j_call: TRBJ2-2

cdr3_aa: ASSPGAGGSSYNEQF
v_call: TRBV9
j_call: TRBJ2-1

cdr3_aa: ARSWGQLQETQY
v_call: TRBV5-3
j_call: TRBJ2-5

cdr3_aa: ASVQAGGFPYEQY
v_call: TRBV11-2
j_call: TRBJ2-7

cdr3_aa: ASSPLENGLAGEQF
v_call: TRBV18
j_call: TRBJ2-1

cdr3_aa: ASSPPGREVEEQF
v_call: TRBV7-2
j_call: TRBJ2-1

cdr3_aa: ASSLAGGSRNYGYT
v_call: TRBV11-2
j_call: TRBJ1-2

cdr3_aa: SVGGLAGRPGYNEQF
v_call: TRBV29-1
j_call: TRBJ2-1

cdr3_aa: ASSPSTGGSTQY
v_call: TRBV18
j_call: TRBJ2-3

cdr3_aa: ASSYVGQGLDEQF
v_call: TRBV6-5
j_call: TRBJ2-1

cdr3_aa: SVEAGTGNTEAF
v_call: TRBV29-1
j_call: TRBJ1-1

cdr3_aa: ASSPGLAGGRTDTQY
v_call: TRBV7-9
j_call: TRBJ2-3

cdr3_aa: ASRPPGQGSDTQY
v_call: TRBV7-9
j_call: TRBJ2-3

cdr3_aa: ASSLGTGANEQF
v_call: TRBV7-7
j_call: TRBJ2-1

cdr3_aa: ASSLTRDRRWDTQY
v_call: TRBV7-2
j_call: TRBJ2-3

cdr3_aa: ASSTDRDTEAF
v_call: TRBV6-5
j_call: TRBJ1-1

cdr3_aa: ASSRTAGGPREQY
v_call: TRBV6-6
j_call: TRBJ2-7

cdr3_aa: ASSRGTGGRDTIY
v_call: TRBV4-1
j_call: TRBJ1-3

cdr3_aa: ASSLGTSGLLHSYEQY
v_call: TRBV13
j_call: TRBJ2-7

cdr3_aa: ASSRGTSSYNEQF
v_call: TRBV6-5
j_call: TRBJ2-1

cdr3_aa: ASSLGGPNQPQH
v_call: TRBV7-9
j_call: TRBJ1-5

cdr3_aa: ASSPGQGARTQY
v_call: TRBV6-5
j_call: TRBJ2-5

cdr3_aa: ASSPGGRGSYEQY
v_call: TRBV7-7
j_call: TRBJ2-7

cdr3_aa: ASSLVLTDTQY
v_call: TRBV27
j_call: TRBJ2-3

cdr3_aa: ASSLDYSLFDGYT
v_call: TRBV11-2
j_call: TRBJ1-2

cdr3_aa: ASVRYSYNEQF
v_call: TRBV2
j_call: TRBJ2-1

cdr3_aa: ASSPHRSSPYEQY
v_call: TRBV7-2
j_call: TRBJ2-7

cdr3_aa: ASSLLDTAEKLF
v_call: TRBV7-9
j_call: TRBJ1-4

cdr3_aa: ASSSGTSFAYEQY
v_call: TRBV5-4
j_call: TRBJ2-7

cdr3_aa: ASRPWASGSHSDTQY
v_call: TRBV7-9
j_call: TRBJ2-3

cdr3_aa: ASSLGTGGWVYEQY
v_call: TRBV11-2
j_call: TRBJ2-7

cdr3_aa: ASSPSGTGVEEAF
v_call: TRBV5-5
j_call: TRBJ1-1

cdr3_aa: SVNWQGTMGNTEAF
v_call: TRBV29-1
j_call: TRBJ1-1

cdr3_aa: ASSPSGGAGNNEQF
v_call: TRBV5-1
j_call: TRBJ2-1

cdr3_aa: ASSQEGGPNTEAF
v_call: TRBV4-1
j_call: TRBJ1-1

cdr3_aa: ASSPREGGPTRQY
v_call: TRBV25-1
j_call: TRBJ2-7

cdr3_aa: ASSQEFRANNEQF
v_call: TRBV4-3
j_call: TRBJ2-1

cdr3_aa: ASSFNNSGNTIY
v_call: TRBV5-4
j_call: TRBJ1-3

cdr3_aa: ASSLGQVNGYT
v_call: TRBV7-9
j_call: TRBJ1-2

cdr3_aa: ASSLVEGSEQF
v_call: TRBV7-2
j_call: TRBJ2-1

cdr3_aa: ASSQLETQY
v_call: TRBV18
j_call: TRBJ2-5

cdr3_aa: ASSELAGGSNTGELF
v_call: TRBV6-1
j_call: TRBJ2-2

cdr3_aa: ASSRDRGRAYEQY
v_call: TRBV19
j_call: TRBJ2-7

cdr3_aa: ASSLGGQGVIVEQY
v_call: TRBV5-1
j_call: TRBJ2-7

cdr3_aa: ASSPMGGEQY
v_call: TRBV14
j_call: TRBJ2-7

cdr3_aa: ASSWGTGDEQF
v_call: TRBV5-6
j_call: TRBJ2-1

cdr3_aa: ASSQDPSRGNYGYT
v_call: TRBV14
j_call: TRBJ1-2

cdr3_aa: ASSPREGGAYEQY
v_call: TRBV18
j_call: TRBJ2-7

cdr3_aa: ASSYSGGNQPQH
v_call: TRBV6-6
j_call: TRBJ1-5

cdr3_aa: ASSVESGGRLNTEAF
v_call: TRBV9
j_call: TRBJ1-1

cdr3_aa: ASSFRDNPNYGYT
v_call: TRBV7-2
j_call: TRBJ1-2

cdr3_aa: ASSVTAGTGGGVL
v_call: TRBV9
j_call: TRBJ1-2

cdr3_aa: SVVESYGYT
v_call: TRBV29-1
j_call: TRBJ1-2

cdr3_aa: ATSRATGGDGYT
v_call: TRBV15
j_call: TRBJ1-2

cdr3_aa: ASSPTGAYEQY
v_call: TRBV7-2
j_call: TRBJ2-7

cdr3_aa: ASTPSGRDTEAF
v_call: TRBV7-9
j_call: TRBJ1-1

cdr3_aa: ASSLLEGGEAF
v_call: TRBV7-8
j_call: TRBJ1-1